This T cell receptor beta chain was recovered during a study of CD8+ T cells in alopecia areata. Looking at the study overall: Patients received oral tofacitinib, 5 to 10 mg twice daily, for moderate-to-severe alopecia areata. Percent of scalp involved defined treated patients' severity scores. The study's findings and limits: A great number of expanded lesional clones endured in scalp and blood during tofacitinib.

Regarding treatment: oral pan-JAK inhibitor, 5-10 mg twice daily. Both peripheral blood and punch biopsies of lesional scalp skin were obtained from patients who had alopecia areata. As to this clone: Its antigen remains unknown.

It was cDNA, reverse transcribed from extracted RNA, that served as the sequencing template. TCRdb's copy holds only in-frame clones and misses some; the assay was immunoSEQ multiplex PCR. The repertoire holds fewer than 250,000 clones, with around 64% as singletons. V gave up 2 bases and J gave up 2 bases, with 13 bases separating them. The CDR3 length is 14 residues. The germline V gene has CDR1 GTSNPN and CDR2 SVGIG (reference sequence). The TCR originated in a human donor with alopecia areata. The gene calls are TRBV30 and TRBJ2-7; D is undetermined. The sequences come from CD4+ T cells sorted from blood, collected around week 50, from a patient treated with tofacitinib. CDR3 DNA sequence: TGTGCCTGGAGTCTACTGGTGGGTCCCTACGAGCAGTACTTC. This encodes CAWSLLVGPYEQYF.